This TCR beta chain comes out of a study of cytomegalovirus exposure and HLA in healthy donors. In regard to this clone: As yet, its antigen is unknown.

The germline V gene has CDR1 MNHEY and CDR2 SVGAGI. The CDR3 is 14 amino acids. Trimming stripped 0 bases from V and 4 bases from J, with 9 bases between. Study conclusions and caveats: Confirmation was obtained in vitro that a few CMV-associated chains are specific for CMV antigens. By HLA locus, TCR association rates varied in a later analysis, with DRB1 showing the most and HLA-C the fewest.

PCR used 60 Vbeta primers and 13 Jbeta primers. Generated by immunoSEQ multiplex PCR, the TCRdb table keeps only in-frame clones and is missing some. This sample yields 120,000 or so clones, of which 79% are seen a single time; approximately 2% belongs to the top ten. Sample: PBMCs. The sequence was collected from a young man in good health and CMV-seronegative. The V gene is TRBV6-5, the J gene TRBJ1-1, with TRBD1 as a possible D gene (6 bases). CDR3 in amino acids: CASSYSQGSTEAFF. The CDR3 region has the DNA TGTGCCAGCAGTTACTCACAGGGCTCCACTGAAGCTTTCTTT.